The 18 T cell receptor beta chains in this list originate from one sample, sequenced in a study of cytomegalovirus exposure and HLA in healthy donors. The PCR had 60 Vbeta and 13 Jbeta primers. Sequenced by immunoSEQ multiplex PCR; TCRdb stores in-frame clones only, minus some. The top ten hold 1.6% of the sample, which has 75,000 to 80,000 clones, under 80% seen once. The sequencing sample was made of PBMCs. All receptors come from a man aged 35 to 55 in good health and CMV-seronegative.

The J gene is TRBJ1-2, the V gene TRBV11-2; D gene uncertain. Germline V gene lookup returns CDR1 SGHAT and CDR2 FQNNGV. This CDR3 is built from 13 residues. The V and J ends lost 1 base and 7 bases respectively, with 10 bases between them. CDR3 DNA sequence: TGTGCCAGCAGCTTAGGTCTAAGCGGTGGCTACACCTTC. It codes for CASSLGLSGGYTF. Drawing the rest from reference TRBV11-2 and TRBJ1-2, the complete variable domain is EAGVAQSPRYKIIEKRQSVAFWCNPISGHATLYWYQQILGQGPKLLIQFQNNGVVDDSQLPKDRFSAERLKGVDSTLKIQPAKLEDSAVYLCASSLGLSGGYTFGSGTRLTVV.

This clone was counted only a few times. The junction and the germline gene differ at one end; a read error may be behind it. The chain combines TRBV7-6 with TRBJ2-7; 11 positions agree with TRBD2. The germline V gene encodes CDR1 SGHVS and CDR2 FNYEAQ. The CDR3 covers 14 residues. CDR3 DNA sequence: TGTGCCAACAGCTTACTAGCGGGAGTTGACGAGCAGTACTTC. It is translated as CANSLLAGVDEQYF.

This CDR3 reads CASSPWAGVVSDEQYF. CDR3 in DNA: TGTGCCAGCAGCCCCTGGGCGGGAGTGGTAAGCGACGAGCAGTACTTC. The gene calls are TRBV5-6 and TRBJ2-5, with 7 bases that match TRBD2. The DNA end lines up better with TRBJ2-7; the J call may be wrong. This CDR3 contains 16 residues. Germline lookup yields CDR1 SGHDT and CDR2 YYEEEE.

The chain combines TRBV25-1 with TRBJ1-5, with no clear D. The CDR3 is made up of 16 amino acids. Trimming cost V 1 base and J 4 bases, with 14 bases left between them. From germline, CDR1 is MGHDK and CDR2 SYGVNS. This CDR3 is CASSEFADGRNQPQHF. Written as DNA, the CDR3 is TGTGCCAGCAGTGAATTCGCCGACGGGAGGAATCAGCCCCAGCATTTT.

With regard to this clone: Mismatch with germline at one junction end may stem from a read error. J is TRBJ2-5 and V is TRBV7-7; D is uncertain. Germline values: CDR1 SSHAT, CDR2 FNYEAQ (reference sequence). The CDR3 totals 14 residues. Written as DNA, the CDR3 is TGTGCTAGCAGCTTATCTCCGGTAAAAGAGACCCAGTACTTC. This codes for CASSLSPVKETQYF. The full variable domain, its missing parts supplied by reference TRBV7-7 and TRBJ2-5, is GAGVSQSPRYKVTKRGQDVTLRCDPISSHATLYWYQQALGQGPEFLTYFNYEAQPDKSGLPSDRFSAERPEGSISTLTIQRTEQRDSAMYRCASSLSPVKETQYFGPGTRLLVL.

The chain carries TRBV11-2 and TRBJ1-2; D remains unclear. The germline V gene encodes CDR1 SGHAT and CDR2 FQNNGV. V lost 5 bases to trimming and J lost 4 bases, with 17 bases between them. The CDR3 loop spans 15 amino acids. The DNA of the CDR3 is TGTGCCAGCAGCCCCGGATCGGGGAGCGCCTATGGCTACACCTTC. Its protein is CASSPGSGSAYGYTF.

This clone was seen a single time. The chain employs TRBV9 and TRBJ2-3; D gene ambiguous. This CDR3 has 16 residues. V lost 0 bases, J lost 4 bases, and 15 bases lay in between. In germline, CDR1 is SGDLS, CDR2 YYNGEE. CDR3 in DNA: TGTGCCAGCAGCGTAGCGGGTCCTTTCCAAGCAGATACGCAGTATTTT. It translates to CASSVAGPFQADTQYF.

CDR3 residues: CASSLGSDYNEQFF. CDR3 sequence (DNA): TGTGCCAGCAGCTTAGGAAGCGACTACAATGAGCAGTTCTTC. The chain joins TRBV7-2 to TRBJ2-1; D gene unclear. Germline assignment: CDR1 SGHTA and CDR2 FQGNSA. V shed 1 base and J shed 3 bases, with 7 bases lying between them. CDR3 length equals 14 residues.

The CDR3 nucleotides read TGTGCCAGTACAGGGATACTTGAAATGAACACTGAAGCTTTCTTT. Its translation: CASTGILEMNTEAFF. The V call is TRBV19, the J call TRBJ1-1, with D maybe TRBD1 (5 bases). The CDR3 totals 15 residues. Deletions cut 7 bases from V and 0 bases from J, with 15 bases between. Germline V gene data show CDR1 as LNHDA and CDR2 as SQIVND (reference sequence).

As concerns this clone: A junction boundary mismatches the germline segment, possibly from a read error. The CDR3 spells CASSWRDRGNNSPLHF. In nucleotides, the CDR3 is TGTGCCAGTAGTTGGAGGGACAGGGGAAATAATTCACCCCTCCACTTT. This rearrangement joins TRBV27 to TRBJ1-6, with 10 bases fitting TRBD1. Per germline, CDR1 MNHEY and CDR2 SMNVEV (reference sequence). The CDR3 runs 16 residues.

The chain has TRBV28 and TRBJ2-5, with D perhaps TRBD2 (6 bases). V lost 5 bases, J lost 2 bases, and 18 bases lay in between. This CDR3 contains 16 residues. Germline CDR1 reads MDHEN; CDR2 reads SYDVKM. The CDR3 reads CASSLAGAGLQETQYF. The CDR3 DNA reads TGTGCCAGCAGTCTCGCAGGAGCGGGTCTACAAGAGACCCAGTACTTC. Looking up the rest from reference TRBV28 and TRBJ2-5 gives the full variable domain: DVKVTQSSRYLVKRTGEKVFLECVQDMDHENMFWYRQDPGLGLRLIYFSYDVKMKEKGDIPEGYSVSREKKERFSLILESASTNQTSMYLCASSLAGAGLQETQYFGPGTRLLVL.

This chain uses TRBV7-2 with TRBJ2-1, with 11 bases matching TRBD1. The CDR3 has 16 amino acids. V lost 5 bases, J lost 3 bases, and 6 bases stayed unmatched. From germline, CDR1 is SGHTA and CDR2 FQGNSA. In nucleotides, the CDR3 is TGTGCCAGCAGCCCTGCCGGGACAGGGGGCTACAATGAGCAGTTCTTC. It specifies CASSPAGTGGYNEQFF.

The rearrangement joins TRBV28 to TRBJ2-2, with D unclear. V lost 3 bases, J lost 1 base, and 12 bases lay in between. This CDR3 spans 16 amino acids. The germline V gene encodes CDR1 MDHEN and CDR2 SYDVKM. The chain's CDR3 is CASSFNPLLNTGELFF. In DNA form, the CDR3 reads TGTGCCAGCAGTTTCAACCCCTTACTGAACACCGGGGAGCTGTTTTTT. The variable domain in full, completed from reference TRBV28 and TRBJ2-2, reads DVKVTQSSRYLVKRTGEKVFLECVQDMDHENMFWYRQDPGLGLRLIYFSYDVKMKEKGDIPEGYSVSREKKERFSLILESASTNQTSMYLCASSFNPLLNTGELFFGEGSRLTVL.

The CDR3 protein is CASSRTSGTDTQYF. The CDR3 DNA is TGTGCCAGCAGTCGGACTAGCGGGACAGATACGCAGTATTTT. The chain employs TRBV2 and TRBJ2-3; TRBD2 agrees at 11 bases. Germline V CDR1 and CDR2: SNHLY, FYNNEI. This CDR3 has 14 amino acids. Unmatched junction bases numbered 1, after V lost 5 bases and J lost 3 bases.

The chain has TRBV28 and TRBJ1-1; tentative D call: TRBD1 (6 bases). CDR3 length equals 15 residues. CDR1 and CDR2 from the germline V gene are MDHEN and SYDVKM. Trimming shortened V by 5 bases and J by 1 base, and 14 bases separated the two germline ends. DNA for the CDR3: TGTGCCAGCAGTATGGCTGGACAGCCGAACACTGAAGCTTTCTTT. Translating it yields CASSMAGQPNTEAFF.

This clone occurred a few times. V usage is TRBV7-2 and J usage is TRBJ1-3; D remains ambiguous. Trimming left V 3 bases short and J 2 bases short, with 14 bases between. CDR1 is SGHTA, CDR2 FQGNSA, per germline. The CDR3 is 16 residues long. CDR3: CASSFGPLAAGNTIYF. The CDR3 DNA follows: TGTGCCAGCAGCTTTGGTCCGTTAGCGGCTGGAAACACCATATATTTT.

CDR3 in amino acids: CASKNDRGTEAFF. Here the CDR3 DNA reads TGTGCCAGCAAGAACGACAGGGGCACTGAAGCTTTCTTT. The J gene is TRBJ1-1, the V gene TRBV7-9, with 8 positions matching TRBD1. Unmatched junction bases numbered 5, after V lost 7 bases and J lost 4 bases. The CDR3 runs 13 residues. Germline V gene sequence: CDR1 SEHNR, CDR2 FQNEAQ (reference sequence).

This clone was recorded a few times. V gene TRBV5-5 combines with J gene TRBJ2-7; the D is unclear. Trimming cost V 3 bases and J 0 bases, with 10 bases left between them. CDR1 is SGHKS and CDR2 is YYEKEE in the germline V gene (reference sequence). The CDR3 has 14 residues. The DNA of the CDR3 is TGTGCCAGCAGCTGGGCCCCAGGCTCCTACGAGCAGTACTTC. Its protein product is CASSWAPGSYEQYF.